This TCR beta chain was retrieved from a study of T cell responses to AZD1222 COVID-19 vaccine. Study background: Second doses were pooled across both intervals (about 4 or about 12 weeks).

As concerns this clone: The antigen remains undetermined.

Germline V lookup: CDR1 GTSNPN, CDR2 SVGIG (reference sequence). V gave up 0 bases and J gave up 4 bases, with 10 bases separating them. This CDR3 has 14 residues. General study points: Repertoire sampling happened only post peak T cell response. CD4 TCRs covered the whole spike, strongest at regions 160-218 and 743-854.

The protocol was immunoSEQ multiplex PCR, while the TCRdb copy is restricted to in-frame clones and leaves out a portion. The table lists around 120,000 clones, about 90% of them singletons. The origin of this receptor is an adult in good health. The chain combines TRBV30 with TRBJ1-5; no definite D call. The sample was peripheral blood, taken on day 0 of AZD1222 vaccination. CDR3 amino acids: CAWSVPQTNQPQHF. The CDR3, as DNA: TGTGCCTGGAGTGTACCCCAGACAAATCAGCCCCAGCATTTT.